The 29 T cell receptor beta chains presented below share a single source sample, sequenced in a study of T cell repertoires in cytomegalovirus infection. TCRdb recomputed calls from the reads with MiXCR, one row per CDR3 protein. The sample includes approximately 500,000 distinct CDR3 sequences, 26% of them seen just once. Material: PBMCs. The receptors were sampled from a human donor in good health (CMV status not recorded). Some clones in this sample may be carry-over from other donors' samples.

This clonotype appeared a few times. The J gene is TRBJ2-7, the V gene TRBV27; 12 positions agree with TRBD2. Germline V gene data show CDR1 as MNHEY and CDR2 as SMNVEV (reference sequence). The CDR3 contains 16 residues. Trimming took 6 bases from V and 5 from J; bases not matched to a gene: 11. CDR3 amino acids: CASSHDLAGGPDEQYF. The CDR3 DNA is TGTGCCAGCAGCCACGACCTAGCGGGAGGGCCGGACGAGCAGTACTTC.

The chain uses TRBV7-6 and TRBJ1-1; 9 bases line up with TRBD1. Per the germline V gene, CDR1 is SGHVS and CDR2 is FNYEAQ. The CDR3 has 15 residues. V gave up 5 bases and J gave up 1 base; unmatched junction bases: 5. CDR3 residues: CASSRGQGRNTEAFF. DNA of the CDR3: TGTGCCAGCAGCCGTGGACAGGGGCGGAACACTGAAGCTTTCTTT.

As regards this clonotype: Possible read error: a much larger clone is one base away. The chain uses TRBV7-2 and TRBJ2-1, with TRBD2 identical over 7 bases. Trimming cost V 0 bases and J 13 bases; bases outside gene matches: 18. The CDR3 covers 17 residues. Germline values: CDR1 SGHTA, CDR2 FQGNSA. This CDR3 reads CASSLALRAGAGFDQFF. In nucleotides, the CDR3 is TGTGCCAGCAGCTTAGCCCTTAGGGCGGGAGCGGGGTTTGATCAGTTCTTC. Based on the CDR3 plus reference TRBV7-2 and TRBJ2-1, the full variable domain is GAGVSQSPSNKVTEKGKDVELRCDPISGHTALYWYRQSLGQGLEFLIYFQGNSAPDKSGLPSDRFSAERTGGSVSTLTIQRTQQEDSAVYLCASSLALRAGAGFDQFFGPGTRLTVL.

This clonotype was counted a few times. The chain employs TRBV3-1 and TRBJ2-3; no reliable D call. With 1 base removed from V and 5 bases from J, the gap between germline ends came to 4 bases. The CDR3 consists of 12 residues. In germline, CDR1 is LGHDT, CDR2 YNNKEL (reference sequence). CDR3 in DNA: TGTGCCAGCAGCCAAGGTGGAGATACGCAGTATTTT. This gives the protein CASSQGGDTQYF.

This clonotype has more than one count but fewer than ten. This sequence joins TRBV6-1 and TRBJ1-3, with 7 bases matching TRBD1. V gave up 8 bases and J gave up 3 bases; unmatched junction bases: 13. The CDR3 runs 16 residues. Germline CDR1 is MNHNS and CDR2 is SASEGT. Here the CDR3 DNA reads TGTGCCAGCCTACCCCTTCAGGGGGTGGTTGGAAACACCATATATTTT. It is translated as CASLPLQGVVGNTIYF.

The sample holds a few counts of this clonotype. The chain links TRBV28 to TRBJ1-3, with no clear D. V was cut by 3 bases and J by 4 bases, with 19 bases left in between. CDR1 and CDR2 (germline): MDHEN, SYDVKM. The CDR3 spans 17 residues. This chain's CDR3 is CASSFIVGATGGNTIYF. CDR3 nucleotide sequence: TGTGCCAGCAGTTTTATAGTGGGCGCGACGGGGGGAAACACCATATATTTT.

This clonotype was observed at least ten times. CDR3 sequence: CASSLILQVSTDTQYF. In nucleotides, the CDR3 is TGTGCCAGCAGCTTAATCCTGCAGGTTAGCACAGATACGCAGTATTTT. The genes are TRBV7-8 and TRBJ2-3; D call uncertain. This CDR3 region has 16 residues. V was pared by 2 bases and J by 0 bases, with 12 bases between. Germline V gene data show CDR1 as SGHVS and CDR2 as FQNEAQ.

About this clonotype: Germline and junction disagree at one end, which may indicate a read error. V gene TRBV7-2 combines with J gene TRBJ2-3; D ambiguous. This CDR3 comprises 14 residues. Germline assignment: CDR1 SGHTA and CDR2 FQGNSA. The CDR3 region is CASSLQLADNRPLF. The CDR3 nucleotides read TGTGCCAGCAGCTTACAGCTCGCAGATAATCGCCCTTTGTTT.

This clonotype came up a few times. V usage is TRBV12-3 or TRBV12-4 and J usage is TRBJ1-6; 11 nucleotides match TRBD1. The CDR3 totals 15 residues. The trim removed 6 bases at V and 7 bases at J, leaving 5 bases unmatched. CDR3 region: CASSQRTGGNSPLHF. Here the CDR3 DNA reads TGTGCCAGCAGCCAACGGACAGGGGGCAATTCACCCCTCCACTTT.

The V call is TRBV6-5, the J call TRBJ2-7; 8 nucleotides line up with TRBD2. The CDR3 has 15 residues. The V segment lost 5 bases and the J segment 0 bases; nucleotides outside the gene matches: 6. Germline V gene lookup returns CDR1 MNHEY and CDR2 SVGAGI. This chain's CDR3 is CASSPRLAHSYEQYF. DNA of the CDR3: TGTGCCAGCAGTCCCCGACTAGCGCACTCCTACGAGCAGTACTTC.

In its sample, this clonotype was seen many times. CDR3 nucleotide sequence: TGTGCCAGCAGCTCTATTGACAGGTTTAATTCACCCCTCCACTTT. It is translated as CASSSIDRFNSPLHF. The genes are TRBV7-2 and TRBJ1-6, with D possibly being TRBD1 (6 bases). Germline CDR1 SGHTA, CDR2 FQGNSA. The CDR3 loop spans 15 amino acids. With 4 bases removed from V and 6 bases from J, the gap between germline ends came to 13 bases.

This clonotype was observed once. The genes are TRBV4-2 and TRBJ2-7; D uncertain. Germline CDR1 is LGHNA and CDR2 is YNFKEQ. CDR3 length: 15 amino acids. V shed 4 bases and J shed 0 bases, with 13 bases lying between them. CDR3 loop: CASSPSAKSSYEQYF. The CDR3 DNA follows: TGTGCCAGCAGCCCGTCAGCAAAAAGCTCCTACGAGCAGTACTTC.

The gene calls are TRBV6-5 and TRBJ2-1, with 10 bases matching TRBD2. Germline V gene data show CDR1 as MNHEY and CDR2 as SVGAGI. V was pared by 2 bases and J by 9 bases, with 10 bases of the junction left unmatched. The CDR3 runs 16 residues. For the CDR3, the DNA is TGTGCCAGCAGTTACGGTTTCAGGCTAGCGGGGGCTGAGCAGTTCTTC. Protein: CASSYGFRLAGAEQFF.

This chain joins TRBV30 and TRBJ1-2; no clear D gene. Germline CDR1 reads GTSNPN; CDR2 reads SVGIG (reference sequence). The CDR3 contains 13 residues. Trimming stripped 1 base from V and 4 bases from J, with 10 bases between. The CDR3 bases are TGTGCCTGGAGTGCGGATACGGTCTATGGCTACACCTTC. Protein product: CAWSADTVYGYTF.

The chain has TRBV23-1 and TRBJ1-2; perhaps TRBD1 as D (6 bases). TRBV23-1 is recorded as an ORF, its role being uncertain. The CDR3 has 13 residues. Trimming shortened V by 2 bases and J by 13 bases, and 17 bases separated the two germline ends. The CDR3 DNA follows: TGCGCCAGCAGTCAACCGCGGACAGCCTCTCTCACCTTC. Translated, it gives CASSQPRTASLTF.

This sequence joins TRBV20-1 and TRBJ1-1, with TRBD1 matching 8 bases. Germline assignment: CDR1 DFQATT and CDR2 SNEGSKA (reference sequence). V was clipped by 7 bases and J by 1 base; unmatched bases: 11. The CDR3 sequence is 15 residues long. CDR3: CSGTGGMDQNTEAFF. As DNA, the CDR3 is TGCAGTGGCACAGGGGGTATGGACCAGAACACTGAAGCTTTCTTT.

The chain recombines TRBV4-1 with TRBJ2-1, with D tentatively TRBD1 (7 bases). The CDR3 runs to 16 residues. Germline CDR1 MGHRA, CDR2 YSYEKL. Trimming took 5 bases from V and 0 from J, leaving 14 bases between them. The CDR3 region is CASSEAGGLSYNEQFF. CDR3 in DNA: TGCGCCAGCAGCGAAGCAGGGGGACTCTCCTACAATGAGCAGTTCTTC.

The chain employs TRBV6-2 or TRBV6-3 and TRBJ2-1; no reliable D call. Germline V lookup: CDR1 MNHEY, CDR2 SVGEGT. V lost 6 bases and J lost 4, with 10 bases in between. This CDR3 contains 13 residues. In DNA, the CDR3 is TGTGCCAGCAGGGATGAAATTTACAATGAGCAGTTCTTC. It is translated as CASRDEIYNEQFF.

This clonotype was observed a few times. This chain uses TRBV6-1 with TRBJ1-2; TRBD1 agrees at 7 bases. Losses at the gene ends were 0 bases for V and 5 bases for J; bases not matched to a gene: 12. CDR1 is MNHNS and CDR2 is SASEGT in the germline V gene. The CDR3 runs 17 residues. CDR3 coding DNA: TGTGCCAGCAGTGAAGCCAGGGGGATGAGTATCCTGTATGGCTACACCTTC. This codes for CASSEARGMSILYGYTF.

The chain links TRBV28 to TRBJ2-2; D unresolved. Trimming took off 7 bases at V and 2 bases at J, with 14 bases between the two ends. This CDR3 region has 15 residues. The germline V gene has CDR1 MDHEN and CDR2 SYDVKM. This CDR3 is CASKRMKVNTGELFF. In DNA form, the CDR3 reads TGTGCCAGCAAGAGAATGAAAGTAAACACCGGGGAGCTGTTTTTT. The entire variable domain, with the rest obtained from reference TRBV28 and TRBJ2-2, is as follows: DVKVTQSSRYLVKRTGEKVFLECVQDMDHENMFWYRQDPGLGLRLIYFSYDVKMKEKGDIPEGYSVSREKKERFSLILESASTNQTSMYLCASKRMKVNTGELFFGEGSRLTVL.

This clonotype was counted many times. The chain employs TRBV10-3 and TRBJ2-4; D may match TRBD1 or TRBD2 (5 bases each). CDR1 ENHRY and CDR2 SYGVKD come from the germline V gene. V was shortened by 6 bases and J by 3 bases, with 15 bases between the two germline ends. The CDR3 runs to 15 residues. DNA for the CDR3: TGTGCCATCAGCCCCGACAGAGGGGACAAAAACATTCAGTACTTC. This gives the protein CAISPDRGDKNIQYF.

The chain carries TRBV28 and TRBJ1-2; TRBD1 agrees at 7 bases. The CDR3 spans 11 residues. Per the germline V gene, CDR1 is MDHEN and CDR2 is SYDVKM. The junction had 6 bases not matched to a gene; V was cut back by 9 bases and J by 8 bases. CDR3 residues: CASSRGLGYTF. The DNA of the CDR3 is TGTGCCAGTAGTAGGGGGCTGGGCTACACCTTC.

This clonotype was detected a few times. The chain joins TRBV11-2 to TRBJ1-1, with D tentatively TRBD1 (5 bases). Germline CDR1 is SGHAT and CDR2 is FQNNGV. Trimming took 2 bases from V and 1 from J, leaving 11 bases between them. The CDR3 length is 15 residues. The CDR3 DNA sequence: TGTGCCAGCAGCTTAAGGGGAGGATGGAACACTGAAGCTTTCTTT. As protein: CASSLRGGWNTEAFF.

CDR3 nucleotide sequence: TGTGCCAGCAGTGTAGCGGGAGCCTACGAGCAGTACTTC. It yields the protein CASSVAGAYEQYF. The chain is built from TRBV25-1 and TRBJ2-7; 9 bases are shared with TRBD2. Per germline, CDR1 MGHDK and CDR2 SYGVNS. Trimming took 4 bases from V and 2 from J; bases not matched to a gene: 0. CDR3 size: 13 residues.

This clonotype was seen repeatedly, ten times or more. This rearrangement joins TRBV7-2 to TRBJ1-2, with 10 bases matching TRBD1. The CDR3 covers 15 residues. The J segment lost 6 bases and the V segment lost 4 bases, leaving 8 bases of the junction unmatched. Germline V lookup: CDR1 SGHTA, CDR2 FQGNSA. The CDR3 DNA reads as TGTGCCAGCAGCTCATACCGACAGGGGGCAAATGGCTACACCTTC. Residues: CASSSYRQGANGYTF.

J is TRBJ2-2 and V is TRBV5-4; TRBD2 might be the D (5 bases). The CDR3 is made up of 17 amino acids. V shed 1 base and J shed 5 bases, with 18 bases lying between them. Germline values: CDR1 SGHNT, CDR2 YYREEE (reference sequence). CDR3 protein: CASSLKYAVWETGELFF. In DNA, the CDR3 is TGTGCCAGCAGCTTGAAGTACGCGGTTTGGGAGACCGGGGAGCTGTTTTTT.

CDR3 sequence (DNA): TGTGCCAGCAGCTCCACCGGGGCCGCCTACGAGCAGTACTTC. This sequence encodes CASSSTGAAYEQYF. V is TRBV5-6 and J is TRBJ2-7; D might be TRBD1 or TRBD2, each matching 5 bases. Germline V lookup: CDR1 SGHDT, CDR2 YYEEEE. This CDR3 has 14 amino acids. Trimming stripped 3 bases from V and 2 bases from J, with 12 bases between.

V usage is TRBV6-2 or TRBV6-3 and J usage is TRBJ2-2; perhaps D is TRBD1 or TRBD2 (5 bases each). V was pared by 11 bases and J by 1 base, with 11 bases between. The CDR3 loop spans 13 amino acids. Germline assignment: CDR1 MNHEY and CDR2 SVGEGT. CDR3: CAGRGQNTGELFF. CDR3 DNA sequence: TGTGCCGGACGGGGCCAGAACACCGGGGAGCTGTTTTTT.

This clonotype was found once. The chain links TRBV3-1 to TRBJ1-1; D not certain. V lost 3 bases and J 4 bases, leaving 6 bases between the germline ends. Germline V CDR1 and CDR2: LGHDT, YNNKEL (reference sequence). The CDR3 covers 12 residues. The CDR3 region is CASSQRVTEAFF. CDR3 DNA: TGTGCCAGCAGCCAGAGGGTCACTGAAGCTTTCTTT.